This T cell receptor beta chain was sequenced for a study of technical replicates of blood from several donors (dated by TCRdb to between 2016 and 2019). The library came from the immunoSEQ multiplex PCR assay. TCRdb holds this immuneACCESS table with in-frame rearrangements only. Some clones are missing; in checked studies, unresolved V genes explain under half, and the rest has no known cause. For this sample there are tens of thousands of clones; around 94% appear just once. 0.25% to 0.3% of the sample lies in the top ten. A note on this clone: Its antigen has not been determined. Base qualities are not at hand, and no much larger clone is one base apart.

The source is a human donor in good health. Material for sequencing was T cells isolated from PBMCs.

The nucleotide sequence reads TGTGCCAGCAGCTCACCCCGACAGGGTGCCACCGGGGAGCTGTTTTTT. The resulting protein is CASSSPRQGATGELFF. The chain is assembled from TRBV5-6 and TRBJ2-2; TRBD1 aligns with 7 central bases. The CDR3 runs 16 residues from the cysteine to the phenylalanine. Only CDR3 DNA remains: 48 bases, in frame from the first base. For CDR1 and CDR2, the germline V gene lists SGHDT and YYEEEE. V trim: 3 bases; J trim: 4 bases; unmatched bases: 9.